Following are 20 T cell receptor beta chains from one sample sequenced in a study of blood T cell repertoires in COVID-19 (dated by TCRdb to between 2020 and 2021). The method was the immunoSEQ multiplex PCR assay. TCRdb mirrors the immuneACCESS table, restricted to in-frame sequences. Some clones are absent from its copies; in checked studies, under half trace to an unresolved V gene, and the reason for the others is unknown. Within this sample are approximately 380,000 clones, with roughly 90% of them counted one time only. The ten largest make up 0.86% of the sample. Sequencing was carried out using PBMCs or T cells enriched from blood (not recorded which). All receptors derive from a woman aged 40 to 50 who had been exposed to COVID-19.

This clone came up once. The chain couples TRBV18 to TRBJ1-1, with TRBD1 matching over 10 bases. In germline, CDR1 is KGHSH, CDR2 LQKENI. This CDR3 spans 15 amino acids. The trim removed 2 bases at V and 4 bases at J, leaving 4 bases unmatched. The CDR3 coding sequence is TGTGCCAGCTCACCAGAGACAGGGGGCGGCACTGAAGCTTTCTTT. Protein sequence: CASSPETGGGTEAFF.

J is TRBJ2-7 and V is TRBV19; no clear D. The length of the CDR3 is 16 residues. Looked up from germline, CDR1 is LNHDA and CDR2 is SQIVND (reference sequence). The germline V and J ends were trimmed by 0 bases and 3 bases, with 15 bases remaining between them. This CDR3 is CASSIDRWQANYEQYF. The DNA of the CDR3 is TGTGCCAGTAGTATAGATCGGTGGCAGGCGAACTACGAGCAGTACTTC.

The gene calls are TRBV7-9 and TRBJ1-2; D gene unclear. V dropped 3 bases and J dropped 8 bases, with 13 bases sitting between them. Looked up from germline, CDR1 is SEHNR and CDR2 is FQNEAQ (reference sequence). This CDR3 region has 13 residues. CDR3 bases: TGTGCCAGCAGCTTGGGGAGCATGGGGGGCTACACCTTC. This translates into CASSLGSMGGYTF.

The genes are TRBV27 and TRBJ1-3, with TRBD1 identical over 10 bases. The CDR3 runs 16 residues. From germline, CDR1 is MNHEY and CDR2 SMNVEV (reference sequence). J gave up 4 bases and V 5 bases, and 8 bases lay outside the gene matches. DNA for the CDR3: TGTGCCAGCAGTCCCCAGACAGGGGGCATCGGAAACACCATATATTTT. Translated: CASSPQTGGIGNTIYF.

This chain joins TRBV7-2 and TRBJ2-2, with 11 bases identical to TRBD2. The trim removed 1 base at V and 6 bases at J, leaving 4 bases unmatched. The CDR3 extends over 16 amino acids. The V gene's germline CDR1 is SGHTA and CDR2 FQGNSA. The CDR3: CASSLVSGRAAGELFF. As DNA, the CDR3 is TGTGCCAGCAGCTTAGTTAGCGGGAGGGCCGCCGGGGAGCTGTTTTTT.

The chain links TRBV10-3 to TRBJ1-6, with 7 bases identical to TRBD1. Looked up from germline, CDR1 is ENHRY and CDR2 is SYGVKD. The CDR3 is 16 residues long. After removal of 3 bases from V and 0 bases from J, the junction contained 2 bases not matched to a gene. CDR3 DNA sequence: TGTGCCATCAGTGACTCAGGGGGCTCCTATAATTCACCCCTCCACTTT. Protein: CAISDSGGSYNSPLHF.

The rearrangement uses TRBV3-1 (or the pseudogene TRBV3-2) and TRBJ2-7; D unclear. The CDR3 sequence is 13 residues long. The ends were cut back, 1 base at V and 7 bases at J, with 11 bases in the middle. Germline V gives CDR1 LGHDT, CDR2 YNNKEL (reference sequence). The CDR3 nucleotides are TGTGCCAGCAGCCAAGTACCAGTCGGGGAGCAGTACTTC. This translates into CASSQVPVGEQYF.

This sequence joins TRBV6-5 and TRBJ2-3, with 7 bases identical to TRBD2. CDR3 size: 16 residues. V lost 0 bases, J lost 2 bases, and 5 bases stayed unmatched. Germline loops: CDR1 MNHEY, CDR2 SVGAGI. CDR3 amino acids: CASSYSRAGLTDTQYF. As DNA, the CDR3 is TGTGCCAGCAGTTACTCGCGAGCGGGGCTCACAGATACGCAGTATTTT.

CDR3 nucleotide sequence: TGTGCCAGTAGGGACAGGGTCGACTATGGCTACACCTTC. Its protein product is CASRDRVDYGYTF. The gene calls are TRBV19 and TRBJ1-2; 8 positions match TRBD1. Trimming cost V 6 bases and J 3 bases; bases outside gene matches: 3. Germline values: CDR1 LNHDA, CDR2 SQIVND (reference sequence). This CDR3 has 13 amino acids.

The chain carries TRBV9 and TRBJ2-3; D is ambiguous. The CDR3 is 12 residues long. The ends were cut back, 5 bases at V and 2 bases at J, with 6 bases in the middle. The germline gives CDR1 SGDLS, CDR2 YYNGEE. The CDR3 bases are TGTGCCAGCAGGGGCAACACAGATACGCAGTATTTT. Protein product: CASRGNTDTQYF.

This clone was seen only once. At the DNA level, this CDR3 is encoded by other sequences in the same sample as well. This chain connects TRBV12-3 or TRBV12-4 to TRBJ1-2; 7 positions agree with TRBD1. The CDR3 contains 13 residues. With V trimmed by 6 bases and J by 2 bases, 3 bases remained unmatched. CDR3 nucleotide sequence: TGTGCCAGCAGCCCGACAGGGAACTATGGCTACACCTTC. Protein sequence: CASSPTGNYGYTF.

A note on this clone: Germline and junction disagree at one end, which may indicate a read error. This chain uses TRBV7-7 with TRBJ2-7, with D maybe TRBD1 (5 bases). The CDR3 is made up of 14 amino acids. CDR1 SSHAT and CDR2 FNYEAQ come from the germline V gene (reference sequence). The chain's CDR3 is CASSYTGPWGKQYF. The DNA of the CDR3 is TGTGCTAGCAGCTATACAGGCCCTTGGGGCAAGCAGTACTTC.

This chain links TRBV9 with TRBJ2-3, with 7 bases identical to TRBD2. After removal of 0 bases from V and 2 bases from J, the junction contained 6 bases not matched to a gene. The CDR3 contains 16 residues. The germline CDR1 and CDR2 sequences are SGDLS and YYNGEE. The CDR3 coding sequence is TGTGCCAGCAGCGTAGGGCGGGGGAAGACCACAGATACGCAGTATTTT. Translating it yields CASSVGRGKTTDTQYF.

The chain links TRBV15 to TRBJ1-3; D not certain. The CDR3 spans 14 residues. CDR1 is LNHNV and CDR2 is YYDKDF in the germline V gene (reference sequence). Trimming removed 4 bases at V and 4 bases at J, with 11 bases between. This CDR3 reads CATSIMATGNTIYF. The CDR3 bases are TGTGCCACCAGCATTATGGCAACAGGAAACACCATATATTTT.

V is TRBV7-9 and J is TRBJ1-2, with 12 positions matching TRBD1. V was clipped by 2 bases and J by 0 bases; unmatched bases: 4. Germline CDR1 SEHNR, CDR2 FQNEAQ (reference sequence). The CDR3 runs 17 residues. CDR3 in DNA: TGTGCCAGCAGCTTAAAGGGACAGGGGGCACCTAACTATGGCTACACCTTC. Encoded protein: CASSLKGQGAPNYGYTF. Together with reference TRBV7-9 and TRBJ1-2, the CDR3 gives the full variable domain: DTGVSQNPRHKITKRGQNVTFRCDPISEHNRLYWYRQTLGQGPEFLTYFQNEAQLEKSRLLSDRFSAERPKGSFSTLEIQRTEQGDSAMYLCASSLKGQGAPNYGYTFGSGTRLTVV.

The V and J genes are TRBV30 and TRBJ1-2; a possible D gene is TRBD1 (5 bases). Germline-derived CDR1 and CDR2 are GTSNPN and SVGIG (reference sequence). The CDR3 totals 14 residues. Trimming took 1 base from V and 8 from J, leaving 17 bases between them. The CDR3: CAWSGQWRSEGYTF. In DNA form, the CDR3 reads TGTGCCTGGAGTGGACAGTGGCGGTCGGAGGGCTACACCTTC.

The chain is built from TRBV7-6 and TRBJ1-3, with 9 bases lining up with TRBD1. J gave up 2 bases and V 4 bases, and 12 bases lay outside the gene matches. The V gene's germline CDR1 is SGHVS and CDR2 FNYEAQ. The CDR3 is made up of 18 amino acids. The CDR3 loop is CASSSSTGGSFAGNTIYF. The CDR3 DNA follows: TGTGCCAGCAGCTCCTCGACAGGGGGGAGTTTCGCTGGAAACACCATATATTTT.

The rearrangement joins TRBV4-1 to TRBJ1-2; the match to TRBD1 covers 7 bases. J lost 1 base, V lost 0 bases, and 11 bases had no gene match. The CDR3 sequence is 18 residues long. CDR1 is MGHRA, CDR2 YSYEKL, per germline. CDR3 nucleotides: TGCGCCAGCAGCCAAGATTTTTTCTCGGGACAGCTTAACTATGGCTACACCTTC. Residues: CASSQDFFSGQLNYGYTF.

The V and J genes are TRBV4-1 and TRBJ2-4, with D unclear. V lost 4 bases to trimming and J lost 6 bases, with 10 bases between them. CDR3 size: 13 residues. The V gene's germline CDR1 is MGHRA and CDR2 YSYEKL. The CDR3 loop reads CASSPIRRNIQYF. The DNA of the CDR3 is TGCGCCAGCAGCCCCATTAGAAGAAACATTCAGTACTTC.

This chain uses TRBV5-1 with TRBJ1-2; 9 bases match TRBD1. The CDR3 loop spans 15 amino acids. V lost 4 bases, J lost 2 bases, and 6 bases stayed unmatched. Per the germline V gene, CDR1 is SGHRS and CDR2 is YFSETQ. The CDR3 region has the DNA TGCGCCAGCAGCCTAACGACAGGGGGGAACTATGGCTACACCTTC. Its protein is CASSLTTGGNYGYTF.